These 9 T cell receptor beta chains came from one sample sequenced in a study of vaccination and CD4 T cells after COVID-19. Sequencing of cultured CD4+ T cell DNA used the Oncomine TCR Beta short-read assay. In TCRdb, the PCR reads were re-called with MiXCR into one record per CDR3 protein. The sample lists 16,000 or so distinct CDR3 sequences; around 45% were seen once. The treatment here: approximately 11-day PBMC culture with coronavirus spike peptide pools or control peptides (ViraFEST assay). What these receptors recognize is not known. The starting material was CD4+ T cells from blood, cultured in vitro, obtained after SARS-CoV-2 vaccination. The receptor set was obtained from a human donor who had recovered from COVID-19.

CDR3 in amino acids: CSVGTGGWTDTQYF. CDR3 coding DNA: TGCAGCGTGGGGACAGGTGGGTGGACAGATACGCAGTATTTT. The chain couples TRBV20-1 to TRBJ2-3; 8 nucleotides match TRBD1. The CDR3 length is 14 residues. Germline assignment: CDR1 DFQATT and CDR2 SNEGSKA (reference sequence).

A few counts support this clonotype. The V and J genes are TRBV20-1 and TRBJ2-5; no firm D call. V lost 5 bases, J lost 1 base, and 14 bases lay in between. Looked up from germline, CDR1 is DFQATT and CDR2 is SNEGSKA (reference sequence). The CDR3 extends over 14 amino acids. CDR3 coding DNA: TGCAGTGCTGCCGGGCCTTCTTTCCAAGAGACCCAGTACTTC. This gives the protein CSAAGPSFQETQYF.

The chain links TRBV20-1 to TRBJ2-2, with D possibly being TRBD1 (5 bases). From germline, CDR1 is DFQATT and CDR2 SNEGSKA (reference sequence). Trimming shortened V by 2 bases and J by 11 bases, and 12 bases separated the two germline ends. This CDR3 is 12 amino acids long. The chain's CDR3 is CSARQGMTELFF. CDR3 coding DNA: TGCAGTGCTAGACAGGGCATGACAGAGCTGTTTTTT.

V is TRBV21-1 and J is TRBJ1-5. TRBV21-1 corresponds to a pseudogene. This CDR3 has 16 amino acids. Written as DNA, the CDR3 is TGTGCCAGCAGCAAAAAGGAGGTTTATAGCAATCAGCCCCAGCATTTT. Translation: CASSKKEVYSNQPQHF.

This clonotype appeared a few times. The V and J genes are TRBV7-2 and TRBJ2-3; D perhaps matches TRBD2 (5 bases). V was cut by 5 bases and J by 0 bases, with 6 bases left in between. Germline V CDR1 and CDR2: SGHTA, FQGNSA. This CDR3 is built from 13 residues. CDR3 nucleotide sequence: TGTGCCAGCAGCCGGACTAGCACAGATACGCAGTATTTT. This codes for CASSRTSTDTQYF.

This clonotype was seen just once. The J gene is TRBJ1-6, the V gene TRBV20-1; no clear D gene. Trimming took 1 base from V and 5 from J, leaving 18 bases between them. Germline values: CDR1 DFQATT, CDR2 SNEGSKA (reference sequence). This CDR3 spans 17 amino acids. In DNA, the CDR3 is TGCAGTGCTAGAGGCGGCCCGGGCCCATTGGATAATTCACCCCTCCACTTT. As protein: CSARGGPGPLDNSPLHF.

V gene TRBV21-1 combines with J gene TRBJ2-4; the table's D call of TRBD1 was not tested on the DNA. TRBV21-1 corresponds to a pseudogene. CDR3 size: 17 residues. As DNA, the CDR3 is TGTGCCAGCAGCAAAGGGAGTCAACAGGGTATATGGAACATTCAGTACTTC. Translated, it gives CASSKGSQQGIWNIQYF.

J is TRBJ2-7 and V is TRBV6-2 or TRBV6-3; D is uncertain. The CDR3 length is 13 residues. V was pared by 8 bases and J by 2 bases, with 13 bases between. Germline CDR1 reads MNHEY; CDR2 reads SVGEGT. CDR3 residues: CASQSAPPYEQYF. In DNA, the CDR3 is TGTGCCAGCCAATCCGCCCCTCCCTACGAGCAGTACTTC.

The CDR3 is CASSFHPRRETQYF. CDR3 nucleotides: TGTGCCAGCAGCTTTCATCCAAGGAGGGAGACCCAGTACTTC. The chain is built from TRBV11-2 and TRBJ2-5, with a tentative D call TRBD2 (5 bases). This CDR3 is built from 14 residues. Germline V gene lookup returns CDR1 SGHAT and CDR2 FQNNGV. V dropped 3 bases and J dropped 5 bases, with 13 bases sitting between them.